This TCR beta chain appears in the sequencing data of a study of cytomegalovirus exposure and HLA in healthy donors. The V segment lost 5 bases and the J segment 2 bases; nucleotides outside the gene matches: 3. This CDR3 is built from 15 residues. CDR1 and CDR2 (germline): SNHLY, FYNNEI. Libraries were prepared by immunoSEQ multiplex PCR; TCRdb keeps only in-frame clonotypes and omits some of them. The table has some 130,000 clones, nearly 90% seen once; the top ten hold more than 1%. Sequenced sample: PBMCs. The gene calls are TRBV2 and TRBJ2-1, with 10 positions matching TRBD1. The TCR originated in a woman under 30 in good health and CMV-seronegative. The CDR3 region is CASSLGQGAYNEQFF. CDR3 sequence (DNA): TGTGCCAGCAGTCTAGGACAGGGGGCCTACAATGAGCAGTTCTTC.